This entry lists 20 T cell receptor beta chains sequenced from one sample in a study of blood T cell repertoires in COVID-19. This table comes from immunoSEQ multiplex PCR, and its TCRdb copy is limited to in-frame clones, with some not included. The sample lists under 200,000 clones, 60% to 85% occurring once. Sequences were obtained from peripheral blood. The receptors shown here come from a man aged 55 to 70 with active or convalescent COVID-19.

The chain links TRBV5-5 to TRBJ2-1; 12 nucleotides line up with TRBD2. This CDR3 has 16 amino acids. The V and J ends lost 3 bases and 4 bases, in that order; junction bases with no gene match: 5. Looked up from germline, CDR1 is SGHKS and CDR2 is YYEKEE (reference sequence). In nucleotides, the CDR3 is TGTGCCAGCAGCTCCTCGACTAGCGGGGGTTACAATGAGCAGTTCTTC. Protein sequence: CASSSSTSGGYNEQFF.

Only one count was recorded for this clone. The chain links TRBV24-1 to TRBJ1-4; D is unresolved. The V gene lost 6 bases and the J gene lost 6 bases, with 16 bases spanning the gap. This CDR3 spans 15 amino acids. Germline CDR1 is KGHDR and CDR2 is SFDVKD. CDR3 DNA: TGTGCCACCAGTTTCCACCGGGAGCGGGATGAAAAACTGTTTTTT. Translated: CATSFHRERDEKLFF.

This chain uses TRBV11-1 with TRBJ2-1; D gene uncertain. V was trimmed by 5 bases and J by 1 base, leaving 9 bases between them. Germline V gene data show CDR1 as SGHAT and CDR2 as FQDESV (reference sequence). CDR3 length: 14 amino acids. The chain's CDR3 is CASSPTGSYNEQFF. In nucleotides, the CDR3 is TGTGCCAGCAGCCCGACTGGGTCCTACAATGAGCAGTTCTTC.

The J gene is TRBJ2-7, the V gene TRBV27, with 8 bases matching TRBD1. With 9 bases clipped from V and 4 bases from J, the junction kept 8 bases outside the gene matches. The germline V gene has CDR1 MNHEY and CDR2 SMNVEV (reference sequence). This CDR3 comprises 13 residues. The CDR3 region is CASKWTGKYEQYF. The CDR3 DNA reads TGTGCCAGTAAGTGGACAGGGAAATACGAGCAGTACTTC.

V usage is TRBV20-1 and J usage is TRBJ2-7; D is undetermined. Germline V gives CDR1 DFQATT, CDR2 SNEGSKA (reference sequence). The V end was cut by 0 bases, the J end by 5 bases, with 5 bases between. There are 11 residues in the CDR3. CDR3 nucleotides: TGCAGTGCTAGAGATGACAACGAGCAGTACTTC. Protein sequence: CSARDDNEQYF.

This sequence joins TRBV7-3 and TRBJ2-1; 8 bases agree with TRBD2. This CDR3 spans 14 amino acids. Germline CDR1 is SGHTA and CDR2 is FQGTGA. V gave up 5 bases and J gave up 8 bases; unmatched junction bases: 8. The CDR3, as DNA: TGTGCCAGCAGCCCCGGGCCGGGAGGGGATGAGCAGTTCTTC. Translation gives CASSPGPGGDEQFF.

The rearrangement joins TRBV6-5 to TRBJ1-1; 9 bases fit TRBD1. This CDR3 has 13 amino acids. Germline V gene lookup returns CDR1 MNHEY and CDR2 SVGAGI. V lost 5 bases and J lost 4; bases outside the gene matches: 2. The CDR3 region is CASSPTGGTEAFF. The CDR3 nucleotides read TGTGCCAGCAGTCCGACAGGGGGCACTGAAGCTTTCTTT.

The J gene is TRBJ2-1, the V gene TRBV14, with a weak D call TRBD2 (6 bases). The germline V gene encodes CDR1 SGHDN and CDR2 FVKESK. The V end was cut by 4 bases, the J end by 6 bases, with 19 bases between. There are 16 residues in the CDR3. CDR3 nucleotide sequence: TGTGCCAGCAGCCCGGGACTTACATATTTGTCCAATGAGCAGTTCTTC. Translation gives CASSPGLTYLSNEQFF.

This clone showed up just a few times. The rearrangement uses TRBV5-4 and TRBJ2-2, with D possibly matching TRBD1 (6 bases). Germline V gene lookup returns CDR1 SGHNT and CDR2 YYREEE (reference sequence). V lost 3 bases and J 3 bases, leaving 9 bases between the germline ends. The CDR3 extends over 14 amino acids. This CDR3 reads CASSWDTYTGELFF. The CDR3 nucleotides read TGTGCCAGCAGCTGGGACACTTACACCGGGGAGCTGTTTTTT.

This sequence joins TRBV4-1 and TRBJ1-5, with D possibly matching TRBD1 (5 bases). Germline CDR1 is MGHRA and CDR2 is YSYEKL. V was clipped by 0 bases and J by 3 bases, with 6 bases between them. This CDR3 region has 14 residues. CDR3 region: CASSQDRDNQPQHF. CDR3 nucleotide sequence: TGCGCCAGCAGCCAAGACAGGGACAATCAGCCCCAGCATTTT.

The V gene is TRBV9, the J gene TRBJ2-7; 9 bases are shared with TRBD2. V was clipped by 0 bases and J by 4 bases; unmatched bases: 8. Germline CDR1 is SGDLS and CDR2 is YYNGEE. CDR3 length: 16 residues. The CDR3 DNA reads as TGTGCCAGCAGCGTAGGGGCTAGCGGGGCTATGTACGAGCAGTACTTC. Translated, it gives CASSVGASGAMYEQYF.

The V and J genes are TRBV2 and TRBJ1-4, with 7 bases that match TRBD1. V shed 7 bases, J shed 5 bases, and the junction held 7 bases outside the gene matches. Per germline, CDR1 SNHLY and CDR2 FYNNEI. CDR3 length equals 14 residues. The CDR3 nucleotides read TGTGCCAGCAAAACCTACAGGGGAAATGAAAAACTGTTTTTT. It codes for CASKTYRGNEKLFF.

V is TRBV5-1 and J is TRBJ1-5; 9 nucleotides agree with TRBD1. This CDR3 region has 15 residues. Trimming at V came to 0 bases and at J to 4 bases, leaving 2 bases not matched to a gene. Germline CDR1 SGHRS, CDR2 YFSETQ. The CDR3 loop is CASSLGQGENQPQHF. DNA for the CDR3: TGCGCCAGCAGCTTGGGACAGGGGGAGAATCAGCCCCAGCATTTT.

The chain employs TRBV6-6 and TRBJ1-2; D may be TRBD1 (6 bases). The CDR3 covers 16 residues. Germline CDR1 reads MNHNY; CDR2 reads SVGAGI (reference sequence). V lost 2 bases and J 0 bases, leaving 13 bases between the germline ends. The chain's CDR3 is CASSYAGADSNYGYTF. For the CDR3, the DNA is TGTGCCAGCAGTTACGCAGGGGCCGATTCTAACTATGGCTACACCTTC.

This clone was seen just once. The J gene is TRBJ1-2, the V gene TRBV7-2; TRBD1 might be the D (6 bases). The CDR3 is made up of 14 amino acids. The V end lost 3 bases, the J end lost 7 bases, and 15 bases lay between the germline ends. Germline V CDR1 and CDR2: SGHTA, FQGNSA. This CDR3 is CASSLTDSRSGYTF. As DNA, the CDR3 is TGTGCCAGCAGCTTGACGGACAGTCGGTCTGGCTACACCTTC.

The chain employs TRBV19 and TRBJ2-3; TRBD1 is a possible D gene (6 bases). V was pared by 0 bases and J by 2 bases, with 12 bases between. This CDR3 comprises 16 residues. CDR1 is LNHDA, CDR2 SQIVND, per germline (reference sequence). CDR3 in DNA: TGTGCCAGTAGTATAGAGACAGGACCCTACACAGATACGCAGTATTTT. It encodes CASSIETGPYTDTQYF.

The rearrangement joins TRBV9 to TRBJ2-1; 8 nucleotides align to TRBD2. CDR3 size: 16 residues. V shed 3 bases and J 4 bases; nucleotides not matched to a gene: 9. Germline CDR1 SGDLS, CDR2 YYNGEE. This CDR3 is CASSDRREGVYNEQFF. CDR3 coding DNA: TGTGCCAGCAGCGATCGCCGGGAGGGGGTTTACAATGAGCAGTTCTTC.

The genes are TRBV27 and TRBJ2-3, with 8 positions matching TRBD1. V lost 0 bases, J lost 1 base, and 3 bases stayed unmatched. This CDR3 is built from 16 residues. Germline CDR1 is MNHEY and CDR2 is SMNVEV (reference sequence). The CDR3 DNA reads TGTGCCAGCAGTTTATCGACAGGGGAGGGCACAGATACGCAGTATTTT. Protein product: CASSLSTGEGTDTQYF.

This clone showed up just once. The chain combines TRBV24-1 with TRBJ2-2; D might be TRBD2 (5 bases). This CDR3 is 16 amino acids long. Trimming cost V 3 bases and J 7 bases, with 17 bases left between them. Germline CDR1 KGHDR, CDR2 SFDVKD. The CDR3 bases are TGTGCCACCAGTGATGCCGGGAAACCCTTGGACGGGGAGCTGTTTTTT. The encoded protein is CATSDAGKPLDGELFF.

The CDR3 DNA reads as TGTGCCAGCTCGACTAGCGGGATAAGCTCCTACAATGAGCAGTTCTTC. Amino acid sequence: CASSTSGISSYNEQFF. V is TRBV2 and J is TRBJ2-1; 11 bases match TRBD2. This CDR3 has 16 residues. CDR1 is SNHLY and CDR2 is FYNNEI in the germline V gene. The ends lost 8 bases at V and 0 bases at J; junction bases unmatched: 6.